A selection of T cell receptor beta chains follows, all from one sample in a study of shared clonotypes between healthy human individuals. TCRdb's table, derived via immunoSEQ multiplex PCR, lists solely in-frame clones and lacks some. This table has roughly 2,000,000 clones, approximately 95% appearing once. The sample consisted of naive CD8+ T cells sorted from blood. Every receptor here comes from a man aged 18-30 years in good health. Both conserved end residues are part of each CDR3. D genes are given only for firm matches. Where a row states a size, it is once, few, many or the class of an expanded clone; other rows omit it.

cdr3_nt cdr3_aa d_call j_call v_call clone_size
TGTGCCAGCAGCTTAGAGGACAGGACCTCCGGGAACGAGCAGTACTTC CASSLEDRTSGNEQYF TRBD1 TRBJ2-7 TRBV7-9 .
TGTGCCAGCAGCCAAGGAGGTCAGCCCCAGCATTTT CASSQGGQPQHF . TRBJ1-5 TRBV14 .
TGTGCCTGGAGTGTTCCCGGACTAGCGGGGCCCACAGATACGCAGTATTTT CAWSVPGLAGPTDTQYF TRBD2 TRBJ2-3 TRBV30 .
TGTGCCAGCAGTTCCAAACAGGGGACGGAGACTGAAGCTTTCTTT CASSSKQGTETEAFF TRBD1 TRBJ1-1 TRBV28 .
TGTGCCAGCACCGCTGGGGTCTCGAACACTGAAGCTTTCTTT CASTAGVSNTEAFF . TRBJ1-1 TRBV5-6 .
TGTGCCAGCAGCCTGGACGCCACCTCTGGAAACACCATATATTTT CASSLDATSGNTIYF . TRBJ1-3 TRBV2 .
TGTGCCAGCAGCTCACCGACAGGTGGGAACACTGAAGCTTTCTTT CASSSPTGGNTEAFF . TRBJ1-1 TRBV7-9 .
TGCGCCAGCAGCTACCTAGGGACTAGCGGGGATGAGCAGTTCTTC CASSYLGTSGDEQFF TRBD2 TRBJ2-1 TRBV5-1 .
TGTGCCAGCAGTTCAACCGGGACAGGGATGTACGAGCAGTACTTC CASSSTGTGMYEQYF TRBD1 TRBJ2-7 TRBV28 once
TGTGCCAGCAGTTCGGGACAGGCCACCTACGAGCAGTACTTC CASSSGQATYEQYF TRBD1 TRBJ2-7 TRBV6-5 .
TGTGCCAGCAGCTTACCTGGGGAGACCCAGTACTTC CASSLPGETQYF . TRBJ2-5 TRBV7-3 .
TGTGCCAGCAGTTCGGAGTCCACCGACGGAAGGTACCAAGAGACCCAGTACTTC CASSSESTDGRYQETQYF . TRBJ2-5 TRBV5-5 .
TGTGCCAGCTCACCAGACGGGGTCACAGATACGCAGTATTTT CASSPDGVTDTQYF . TRBJ2-3 TRBV18 .
TGTGCCAGCAGTTTGGCAGGGGGAGGGTATGGCTACACCTTC CASSLAGGGYGYTF TRBD1 TRBJ1-2 TRBV27 .